The 15 T cell receptor beta chains below were found in one sample sequenced in a study of cytomegalovirus exposure and HLA in healthy donors. This PCR relied on a set of 60 Vbeta primers and 13 Jbeta primers. Only in-frame clones appear in the TCRdb table, and some are missing; sequencing was by immunoSEQ multiplex PCR. The data show about 150,000 clones, 60% to 85% seen once. Material: PBMCs. The receptor source for this set is a woman aged 40 to 50 in good health and CMV-seronegative.

V and J are TRBV29-1 and TRBJ1-1; D gene unclear. V lost 6 bases and J 2 bases, leaving 13 bases between the germline ends. This CDR3 is built from 13 residues. Germline V gene sequence: CDR1 SQVTM, CDR2 ANQGSEA. Written as DNA, the CDR3 is TGCAGCGTACTAGGGCAGCCTAACACTGAAGCTTTCTTT. Translation gives CSVLGQPNTEAFF.

V gene TRBV27 combines with J gene TRBJ1-4; TRBD1 might be the D (5 bases). Germline V CDR1 and CDR2: MNHEY, SMNVEV (reference sequence). This CDR3 is built from 16 residues. V shed 6 bases and J shed 7 bases, with 21 bases lying between them. CDR3 nucleotides: TGTGCCAGCAGCTTGTGGCGGGGCGTCGGGGGTGAAAAACTGTTTTTT. Translated, it gives CASSLWRGVGGEKLFF. Full variable domain (rest looked up from reference TRBV27 and TRBJ1-4): EAQVTQNPRYLITVTGKKLTVTCSQNMNHEYMSWYRQDPGLGLRQIYYSMNVEVTDKGDVPEGYKVSRKEKRNFPLILESPSPNQTSLYFCASSLWRGVGGEKLFFGSGTQLSVL.

The chain is built from TRBV19 and TRBJ2-2; D is uncertain. V lost 5 bases and J lost 2, with 3 bases in between. Germline CDR1 is LNHDA and CDR2 is SQIVND (reference sequence). This CDR3 spans 12 amino acids. CDR3 protein: CASSLNTGELFF. For the CDR3, the DNA is TGTGCCAGTAGTCTTAACACCGGGGAGCTGTTTTTT. Drawing the rest from reference TRBV19 and TRBJ2-2, the complete variable domain is DGGITQSPKYLFRKEGQNVTLSCEQNLNHDAMYWYRQDPGQGLRLIYYSQIVNDFQKGDIAEGYSVSREKKESFPLTVTSAQKNPTAFYLCASSLNTGELFFGEGSRLTVL.

CDR3 DNA: TGCGCCAGCAGCCCCAGGGGGCCGGGGACCCAGTACTTC. Translated: CASSPRGPGTQYF. The chain carries TRBV5-1 and TRBJ2-5; 8 bases map to TRBD1. The CDR3 sequence is 13 residues long. Per germline, CDR1 SGHRS and CDR2 YFSETQ. The trim removed 4 bases at V and 7 bases at J, leaving 6 bases unmatched.

The chain carries TRBV7-8 and TRBJ2-7; 10 nucleotides line up with TRBD1. CDR1 SGHVS and CDR2 FQNEAQ come from the germline V gene. J was trimmed by 6 bases and V by 1 base; bases with no gene match: 6. This CDR3 contains 15 residues. The CDR3 sequence: CASSLVGTGDGEQYF. The CDR3 DNA reads as TGTGCCAGCAGCTTAGTTGGGACAGGGGACGGCGAGCAGTACTTC. The full variable domain, its missing parts supplied by reference TRBV7-8 and TRBJ2-7, is GAGVSQSPRYKVAKRGQDVALRCDPISGHVSLFWYQQALGQGPEFLTYFQNEAQLDKSGLPSDRFFAERPEGSVSTLKIQRTQQEDSAVYLCASSLVGTGDGEQYFGPGTRLTVT.

The chain couples TRBV7-9 to TRBJ1-2, with D unresolved. Deletions cut 5 bases from V and 8 bases from J, with 9 bases between. The germline gives CDR1 SEHNR, CDR2 FQNEAQ (reference sequence). The CDR3 extends over 11 amino acids. CDR3 sequence: CASSRAEGYTF. DNA of the CDR3: TGTGCCAGCAGCCGAGCGGAGGGCTACACCTTC.

The chain employs TRBV10-3 and TRBJ2-7; 10 nucleotides align to TRBD1. The V gene end was trimmed by 3 bases and the J gene end by 5 bases; junction bases not matched to a gene: 10. The length of the CDR3 is 16 residues. The germline gives CDR1 ENHRY, CDR2 SYGVKD. Here the CDR3 reads CAISDPTGGMINEQYF. The CDR3 DNA reads as TGTGCCATCAGTGACCCGACAGGGGGCATGATCAACGAGCAGTACTTC.

V usage is TRBV5-6 and J usage is TRBJ1-1, with a tentative D call TRBD1 (5 bases). The CDR3 totals 16 residues. Germline lookup yields CDR1 SGHDT and CDR2 YYEEEE. Between the trimmed V and J ends, which lost 3 bases and 7 bases, there was a span of 22 bases. CDR3 region: CASSSLPRVLTGEAFF. The CDR3 DNA reads as TGTGCCAGCAGCTCACTCCCCAGGGTCTTGACTGGTGAAGCTTTCTTT.

CDR3 protein: CAISALSFRESSYEQYF. CDR3 coding DNA: TGTGCCATCAGTGCCCTTAGTTTTAGGGAGAGTTCCTACGAGCAGTACTTC. This chain uses TRBV10-3 with TRBJ2-7; D possibly corresponds to TRBD2 (5 bases). The CDR3 extends over 17 amino acids. Germline values: CDR1 ENHRY, CDR2 SYGVKD. Trimming left V 4 bases short and J 1 base short, with 20 bases between.

This chain connects TRBV5-1 to TRBJ2-7, with D perhaps TRBD2 (5 bases). Deletions cut 4 bases from V and 2 bases from J, with 13 bases between. The CDR3 length is 14 residues. Per germline, CDR1 SGHRS and CDR2 YFSETQ. DNA of the CDR3: TGCGCCAGCAGCCCGGACTCAGCTGCCTACGAGCAGTACTTC. Its translation is CASSPDSAAYEQYF.

V usage is TRBV5-1 and J usage is TRBJ2-7; 16 bases map to TRBD2. The V segment lost 4 bases and the J segment 4 bases; nucleotides outside the gene matches: 5. CDR3 length: 16 residues. From germline, CDR1 is SGHRS and CDR2 YFSETQ. This chain's CDR3 is CASSPGLAGGQYEQYF. The CDR3 bases are TGCGCCAGCAGCCCGGGACTAGCGGGGGGGCAGTACGAGCAGTACTTC. The entire variable domain, with the rest obtained from reference TRBV5-1 and TRBJ2-7, is as follows: KAGVTQTPRYLIKTRGQQVTLSCSPISGHRSVSWYQQTPGQGLQFLFEYFSETQRNKGNFPGRFSGRQFSNSRSEMNVSTLELGDSALYLCASSPGLAGGQYEQYFGPGTRLTVT.

This chain connects TRBV5-6 to TRBJ2-1; 7 nucleotides line up with TRBD1. This CDR3 is built from 12 residues. After removal of 1 base from V and 8 bases from J, the junction contained 0 bases not matched to a gene. Germline V gene lookup returns CDR1 SGHDT and CDR2 YYEEEE. The CDR3 DNA reads TGTGCCAGCAGCTTGACAGGGGATGAGCAGTTCTTC. This gives the protein CASSLTGDEQFF.

The chain carries TRBV10-1 and TRBJ2-2, with no clear D. Germline V lookup: CDR1 WNHNN, CDR2 SYGVQD (reference sequence). The CDR3 totals 12 residues. V was cut by 5 bases and J by 5 bases, with 6 bases left in between. CDR3 region: CASSPTTGELFF. CDR3 in DNA: TGCGCCAGCAGTCCTACGACCGGGGAGCTGTTTTTT.

The CDR3 sequence: CASSVLAGGEQYF. The DNA for the CDR3 is TGCGCCAGCAGTGTACTAGCGGGAGGCGAGCAGTACTTC. This rearrangement joins TRBV10-2 to TRBJ2-7; 12 bases map to TRBD2. The CDR3 sequence is 13 residues long. Germline trimming cut 4 bases from V and 6 bases from J; bases unmatched to any gene: 1. Germline CDR1 reads WSHSY; CDR2 reads SAAADI.

The rearrangement joins TRBV4-1 to TRBJ1-3; 7 bases fit TRBD1. CDR1 and CDR2 from the germline V gene are MGHRA and YSYEKL. Trimming at V came to 4 bases and at J to 4 bases, leaving 7 bases not matched to a gene. The CDR3 is 15 residues long. The DNA for the CDR3 is TGCGCCAGCAGCCCGAGACAGGGAGGCGGAAACACCATATATTTT. Protein sequence: CASSPRQGGGNTIYF.